One sample yielded the 24 T cell receptor beta chains listed below, sequenced in a study of shared clonotypes between healthy human individuals. Naive CD8 cells were CD45RO-negative, positively selected for CCR7, excluding terminally differentiated effector memory CD45RA+ cells. Using immunoSEQ multiplex PCR, the repertoire was profiled, and TCRdb retains in-frame clones only, with some absent. The sample includes around 1,900,000 clones, just over 90% of them seen just once. The sample taken for sequencing was naive CD8+ T cells from PBMCs. The receptors derive from a man between 18 and 35 years old in good health. Some clones in this sample may be carry-over from other donors' samples.

The rearrangement joins TRBV15 to TRBJ2-7; perhaps TRBD2 as D (5 bases). The germline CDR1 and CDR2 sequences are LNHNV and YYDKDF (reference sequence). This CDR3 spans 15 amino acids. The ends were cut back, 0 bases at V and 2 bases at J, with 11 bases in the middle. The CDR3 here is CATSRDLTAAYEQYF. The CDR3 nucleotides are TGTGCCACCAGCAGAGATCTCACAGCGGCCTACGAGCAGTACTTC.

This rearrangement joins TRBV28 to TRBJ2-7, with 9 bases identical to TRBD2. V lost 3 bases to trimming and J lost 4 bases; unmatched junction nucleotides: 16. Per germline, CDR1 MDHEN and CDR2 SYDVKM. The length of the CDR3 is 18 residues. The CDR3 nucleotides are TGTGCCAGCAGTTTCCGACCGGGGCGGGAGGGCCCAAAGTACGAGCAGTACTTC. Translating it yields CASSFRPGREGPKYEQYF.

This clone occurred a few times. The sample contains more than one DNA sequence encoding this CDR3. V usage is TRBV29-1 and J usage is TRBJ2-1; D is uncertain. CDR1 SQVTM and CDR2 ANQGSEA come from the germline V gene. The V and J ends lost 4 bases and 4 bases respectively, with 5 bases between them. The length of the CDR3 is 11 residues. The chain's CDR3 is CSVVLYNEQFF. The CDR3 nucleotides read TGCAGCGTTGTTCTTTACAATGAGCAGTTCTTC.

This sequence joins TRBV11-2 and TRBJ2-7; the match to TRBD2 covers 7 bases. The V segment lost 6 bases and the J segment 4 bases; nucleotides outside the gene matches: 3. The CDR3 is made up of 12 amino acids. In germline, CDR1 is SGHAT, CDR2 FQNNGV. The chain's CDR3 is CASSRAGYEQYF. CDR3 sequence (DNA): TGTGCCAGCAGTCGAGCGGGGTACGAGCAGTACTTC.

The sample holds one count of this clone. The V call is TRBV5-8, the J call TRBJ1-5; D gene ambiguous. The CDR3 has 14 amino acids. The germline V gene encodes CDR1 SGHTS and CDR2 YDEGEE. The V end lost 0 bases, the J end lost 4 bases, and 8 bases lay between the germline ends. The chain's CDR3 is CASSLGGINQPQHF. The CDR3 DNA follows: TGTGCCAGCAGCTTGGGAGGCATTAATCAGCCCCAGCATTTT.

This chain connects TRBV7-6 to TRBJ1-3; no definite D call. The V gene's germline CDR1 is SGHVS and CDR2 FNYEAQ. The CDR3 runs 14 residues. Trimming left V 0 bases short and J 3 bases short, with 6 bases between. The CDR3 DNA sequence: TGTGCCAGCAGCTTAGCCTACAGTGGAAACACCATATATTTT. It specifies CASSLAYSGNTIYF.

The count of this clone is one. V gene TRBV7-7 combines with J gene TRBJ2-7, with D possibly being TRBD1 (6 bases). The length of the CDR3 is 15 residues. V lost 6 bases and J lost 4, with 19 bases in between. The V gene's germline CDR1 is SSHAT and CDR2 FNYEAQ (reference sequence). The CDR3 spells CASRYRDSPRYEQYF. The CDR3 DNA follows: TGTGCCAGCAGGTACAGGGATAGTCCAAGATACGAGCAGTACTTC.

The chain employs TRBV7-9 and TRBJ2-5; 8 bases are a match to TRBD2. The germline V gene has CDR1 SEHNR and CDR2 FQNEAQ (reference sequence). The CDR3 is made up of 16 amino acids. V lost 5 bases, J lost 6 bases, and 14 bases stayed unmatched. CDR3: CASSLGGAGGSKTQYF. The CDR3 DNA reads TGTGCCAGCAGCCTCGGGGGGGCCGGCGGGAGCAAGACCCAGTACTTC.

J is TRBJ1-2 and V is TRBV28, with 7 bases matching TRBD1. CDR3 length: 16 residues. Germline V gene lookup returns CDR1 MDHEN and CDR2 SYDVKM. V trimming: 6 bases; J trimming: 3 bases; junction bases outside the gene matches: 13. This CDR3 reads CASRYPRQGFYYGYTF. DNA for the CDR3: TGTGCCAGCAGATACCCCCGACAGGGTTTTTACTATGGCTACACCTTC.

The rearrangement links TRBV30 to TRBJ2-5; no clear D. The J call may be in error: the DNA end matches TRBJ2-7 better. This CDR3 spans 14 amino acids. Germline V lookup: CDR1 GTSNPN, CDR2 SVGIG (reference sequence). The CDR3 nucleotides read TGTGCCTGGAGTCCCTACCAGCGAAACTACGAGCAGTACTTC. This codes for CAWSPYQRNYEQYF.

The CDR3 region has the DNA TGTGCCAGCTTACCCGGACAGGATCAGCCCCAGCATTTT. Translated, it gives CASLPGQDQPQHF. This chain joins TRBV19 and TRBJ1-5; 7 nucleotides agree with TRBD1. Looked up from germline, CDR1 is LNHDA and CDR2 is SQIVND (reference sequence). CDR3 length: 13 amino acids. With 9 bases clipped from V and 5 bases from J, the junction kept 7 bases outside the gene matches.

The DNA for the CDR3 is TGCGCCAGCCCCGACCGGGACAGTCTTTCCGAGCAGTACTTC. This sequence encodes CASPDRDSLSEQYF. The rearrangement uses TRBV23-1 and TRBJ2-7; 7 nucleotides match TRBD1. TRBV23-1 counts as an open reading frame of uncertain function. CDR3 length equals 14 residues. V gave up 8 bases and J gave up 6 bases; unmatched junction bases: 13.

The chain joins TRBV27 to TRBJ2-2; the match to TRBD1 covers 7 bases. In germline, CDR1 is MNHEY, CDR2 SMNVEV (reference sequence). The CDR3 is made up of 17 amino acids. V was clipped by 2 bases and J by 6 bases; unmatched bases: 12. In DNA form, the CDR3 reads TGTGCCAGCAGTTTACAACGGTTTGGGGGACAGTCCGGGGAGCTGTTTTTT. Its translation is CASSLQRFGGQSGELFF.

CDR3 nucleotide sequence: TGTGCCACCAGCAGAGACTACATACGGGGGATTAATGAAAAACTGTTTTTT. This codes for CATSRDYIRGINEKLFF. The V and J genes are TRBV15 and TRBJ1-4; weak D call: TRBD1 (5 bases). The germline V and J ends were trimmed by 0 bases and 4 bases, with 15 bases remaining between them. CDR3 length: 17 residues. In germline, CDR1 is LNHNV, CDR2 YYDKDF (reference sequence).

CDR3 amino acids: CASSVDSSISPYEQYF. CDR3 coding DNA: TGTGCCAGCAGCGTAGATAGTAGCATTTCCCCCTACGAGCAGTACTTC. The V call is TRBV9, the J call TRBJ2-7; D remains ambiguous. CDR1 and CDR2 (germline): SGDLS, YYNGEE. The CDR3 is 16 amino acids. V was cut by 0 bases and J by 2 bases, with 15 bases left in between.

Notes on this clone: Other nucleotide sequences in the sample specify the same CDR3. The rearrangement links TRBV5-4 to TRBJ2-1, with 8 bases matching TRBD2. Germline V gene sequence: CDR1 SGHNT, CDR2 YYREEE (reference sequence). The CDR3 contains 15 residues. Germline trimming cut 1 base from V and 4 bases from J; bases unmatched to any gene: 4. For the CDR3, the DNA is TGTGCCAGCAGCTTGAAGCGGGAGCTTTACAATGAGCAGTTCTTC. Amino acids: CASSLKRELYNEQFF.

The J gene is TRBJ2-7, the V gene TRBV7-8; D uncertain. This CDR3 region has 17 residues. Trimming pared 1 base from V and 0 bases from J, leaving 16 bases between. Germline V gene data show CDR1 as SGHVS and CDR2 as FQNEAQ. This CDR3 is CASSLGPVQRLSYEQYF. The CDR3 DNA is TGTGCCAGCAGCTTAGGTCCGGTACAGCGCCTCTCCTACGAGCAGTACTTC. The full variable domain, rest sourced from reference TRBV7-8 and TRBJ2-7, is GAGVSQSPRYKVAKRGQDVALRCDPISGHVSLFWYQQALGQGPEFLTYFQNEAQLDKSGLPSDRFFAERPEGSVSTLKIQRTQQEDSAVYLCASSLGPVQRLSYEQYFGPGTRLTVT.

This clone was counted only a few times. The chain has TRBV2 and TRBJ1-1, with D unresolved. The ends were cut back, 6 bases at V and 5 bases at J, with 7 bases in the middle. The CDR3 runs to 11 residues. CDR1 is SNHLY and CDR2 is FYNNEI in the germline V gene. The CDR3 loop is CASRWDTEAFF. As DNA, the CDR3 is TGTGCCAGCAGGTGGGATACTGAAGCTTTCTTT.

The chain recombines TRBV5-4 with TRBJ2-1; D is undetermined. V was shortened by 0 bases and J by 3 bases, with 10 bases between the two germline ends. Germline V lookup: CDR1 SGHNT, CDR2 YYREEE (reference sequence). The CDR3 is made up of 15 amino acids. The CDR3 loop reads CASSLGTPLYNEQFF. CDR3 nucleotide sequence: TGTGCCAGCAGCTTGGGGACGCCTCTCTACAATGAGCAGTTCTTC.

The chain joins TRBV5-1 to TRBJ2-3; unclear D gene. From germline, CDR1 is SGHRS and CDR2 YFSETQ. V lost 0 bases and J 0 bases, leaving 11 bases between the germline ends. The CDR3 is made up of 16 amino acids. The CDR3 DNA reads as TGCGCCAGCAGCTTGGTTTACCCTTCCAGCACAGATACGCAGTATTTT. Protein sequence: CASSLVYPSSTDTQYF. Drawing the rest from reference TRBV5-1 and TRBJ2-3, the complete variable domain is KAGVTQTPRYLIKTRGQQVTLSCSPISGHRSVSWYQQTPGQGLQFLFEYFSETQRNKGNFPGRFSGRQFSNSRSEMNVSTLELGDSALYLCASSLVYPSSTDTQYFGPGTRLTVL.

V and J are TRBV7-9 and TRBJ2-5, with D uncertain. Trimming took 5 bases from V and 2 from J, leaving 15 bases between them. Germline CDR1 is SEHNR and CDR2 is FQNEAQ (reference sequence). The CDR3 spans 15 residues. Here the CDR3 reads CASSPTRTEQETQYF. In DNA, the CDR3 is TGTGCCAGCAGCCCGACCAGGACGGAACAAGAGACCCAGTACTTC.

This chain links TRBV9 with TRBJ2-1; D possibly corresponds to TRBD2 (6 bases). This CDR3 is 16 amino acids long. Germline CDR1 reads SGDLS; CDR2 reads YYNGEE. Trimming stripped 0 bases from V and 7 bases from J, with 17 bases between. CDR3 DNA sequence: TGTGCCAGCAGCGTAGCTCTGATCGGGAGCGCGAATGAGCAGTTCTTC. Translating it yields CASSVALIGSANEQFF.

This clone showed up just a few times. The rearrangement joins TRBV7-9 to TRBJ1-5, with D possibly TRBD1 on 6 matching bases. The CDR3 has 15 residues. Germline loops: CDR1 SEHNR, CDR2 FQNEAQ (reference sequence). The V and J ends lost 5 bases and 2 bases respectively, with 13 bases between them. The CDR3 coding sequence is TGTGCCAGCAGCCCTACAGGGACGGGCAATCAGCCCCAGCATTTT. It translates to CASSPTGTGNQPQHF.

The chain joins TRBV5-1 to TRBJ2-1; a weak D match, TRBD2 (6 bases). The V end was cut by 6 bases, the J end by 7 bases, with 8 bases between. Germline V gene data show CDR1 as SGHRS and CDR2 as YFSETQ. The CDR3 is made up of 11 amino acids. The CDR3 loop is CASIGSNEQFF. DNA of the CDR3: TGCGCCAGCATCGGGAGTAATGAGCAGTTCTTC.